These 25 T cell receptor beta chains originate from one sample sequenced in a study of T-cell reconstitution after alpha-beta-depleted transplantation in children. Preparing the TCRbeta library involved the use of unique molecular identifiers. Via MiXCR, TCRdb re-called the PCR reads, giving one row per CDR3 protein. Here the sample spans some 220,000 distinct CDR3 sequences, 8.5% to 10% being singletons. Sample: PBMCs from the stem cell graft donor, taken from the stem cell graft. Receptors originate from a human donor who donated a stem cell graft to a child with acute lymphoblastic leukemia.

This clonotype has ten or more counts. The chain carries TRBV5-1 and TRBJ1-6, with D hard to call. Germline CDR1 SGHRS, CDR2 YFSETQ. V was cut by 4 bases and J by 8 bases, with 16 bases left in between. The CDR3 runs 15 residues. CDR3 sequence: CASSHGIPGDSPLHF. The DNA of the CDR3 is TGCGCCAGCAGCCACGGGATCCCCGGGGATTCACCCCTCCACTTT.

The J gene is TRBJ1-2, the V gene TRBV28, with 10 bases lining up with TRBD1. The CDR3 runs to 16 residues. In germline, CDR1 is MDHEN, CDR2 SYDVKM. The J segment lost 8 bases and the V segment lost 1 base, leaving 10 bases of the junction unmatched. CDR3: CASSLLGWDRGGGYTF. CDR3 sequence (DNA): TGTGCCAGCAGTTTATTAGGTTGGGACAGGGGCGGCGGCTACACCTTC.

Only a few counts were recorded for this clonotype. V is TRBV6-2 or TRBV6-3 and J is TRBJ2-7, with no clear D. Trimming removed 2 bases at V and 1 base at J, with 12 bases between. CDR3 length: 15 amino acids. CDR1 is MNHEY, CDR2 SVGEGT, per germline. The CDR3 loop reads CASSYGGPPSYEQYF. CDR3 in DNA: TGTGCCAGCAGTTACGGTGGCCCGCCGTCCTACGAGCAGTACTTC.

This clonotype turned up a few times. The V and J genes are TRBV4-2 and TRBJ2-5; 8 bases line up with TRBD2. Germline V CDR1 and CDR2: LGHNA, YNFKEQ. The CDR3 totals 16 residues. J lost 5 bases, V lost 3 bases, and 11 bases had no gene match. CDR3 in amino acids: CASSQAHGTREETQYF. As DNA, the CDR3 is TGTGCCAGCAGCCAGGCCCACGGGACTAGGGAGGAGACCCAGTACTTC.

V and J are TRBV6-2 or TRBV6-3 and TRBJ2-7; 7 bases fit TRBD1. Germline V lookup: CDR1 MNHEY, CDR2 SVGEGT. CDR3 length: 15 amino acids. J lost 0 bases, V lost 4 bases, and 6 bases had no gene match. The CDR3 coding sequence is TGTGCCAGCAGTTCCGGGACAGCAAGCTCCTACGAGCAGTACGTC. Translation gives CASSSGTASSYEQYV.

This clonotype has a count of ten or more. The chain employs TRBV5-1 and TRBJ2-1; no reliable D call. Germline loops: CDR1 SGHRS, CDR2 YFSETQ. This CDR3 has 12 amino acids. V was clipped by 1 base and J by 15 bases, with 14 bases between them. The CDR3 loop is CASSLRDGTRFF. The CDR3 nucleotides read TGCGCCAGCAGCTTGCGAGACGGTACCAGGTTCTTC.

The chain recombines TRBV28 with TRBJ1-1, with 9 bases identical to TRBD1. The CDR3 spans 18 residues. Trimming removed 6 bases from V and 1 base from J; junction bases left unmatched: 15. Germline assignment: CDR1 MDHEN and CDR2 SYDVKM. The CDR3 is CASRPHAGTGFGNTEAFF. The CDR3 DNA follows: TGTGCCAGCAGGCCCCATGCCGGGACAGGGTTTGGGAACACTGAAGCTTTCTTT.

In nucleotides, the CDR3 is TGCAGTGCACCACAGGGGGGATACACCGGGGAGCTGTTTTTT. Translating gives CSAPQGGYTGELFF. The gene calls are TRBV20-1 and TRBJ2-2; 8 nucleotides match TRBD1. This CDR3 spans 14 amino acids. The germline CDR1 and CDR2 sequences are DFQATT and SNEGSKA (reference sequence). The J segment lost 3 bases and the V segment lost 6 bases, leaving 6 bases of the junction unmatched.

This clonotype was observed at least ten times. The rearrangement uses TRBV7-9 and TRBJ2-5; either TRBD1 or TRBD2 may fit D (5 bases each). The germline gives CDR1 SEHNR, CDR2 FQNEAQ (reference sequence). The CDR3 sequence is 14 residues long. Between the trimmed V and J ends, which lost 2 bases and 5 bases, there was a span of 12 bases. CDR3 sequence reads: CASSLRAGTETQYF. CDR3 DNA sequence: TGTGCCAGCAGCTTACGGGCAGGGACGGAGACCCAGTACTTC.

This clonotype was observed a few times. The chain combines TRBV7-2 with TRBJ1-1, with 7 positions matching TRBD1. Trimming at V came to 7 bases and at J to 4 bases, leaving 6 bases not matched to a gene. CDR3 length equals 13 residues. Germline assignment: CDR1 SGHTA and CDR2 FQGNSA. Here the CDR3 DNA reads TGTGCCAGCATCCCCACAGGGGTCACTGAAGCTTTCTTT. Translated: CASIPTGVTEAFF.

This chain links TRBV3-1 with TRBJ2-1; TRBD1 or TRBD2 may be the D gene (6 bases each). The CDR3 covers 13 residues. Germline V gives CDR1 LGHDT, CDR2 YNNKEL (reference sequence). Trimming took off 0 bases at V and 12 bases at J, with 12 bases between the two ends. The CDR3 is CASSQEDGGGQFF. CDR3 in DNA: TGTGCCAGCAGCCAAGAGGACGGGGGCGGGCAGTTCTTC.

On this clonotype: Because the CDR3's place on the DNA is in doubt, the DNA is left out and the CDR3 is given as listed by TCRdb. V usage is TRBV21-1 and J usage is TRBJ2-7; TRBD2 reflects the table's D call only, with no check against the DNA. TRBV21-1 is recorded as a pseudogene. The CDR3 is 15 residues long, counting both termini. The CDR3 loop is CASSKVGVGSYEQYF.

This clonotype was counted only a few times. As DNA, the CDR3 is TGTGCCAGCAGTTGGGCAGGGGAGCACAATGAGCAGTTCTTC. This codes for CASSWAGEHNEQFF. The rearrangement uses TRBV27 and TRBJ2-1, with D possibly matching TRBD1 (6 bases). Trimming took off 4 bases at V and 5 bases at J, with 12 bases between the two ends. This CDR3 is built from 14 residues. In germline, CDR1 is MNHEY, CDR2 SMNVEV (reference sequence).

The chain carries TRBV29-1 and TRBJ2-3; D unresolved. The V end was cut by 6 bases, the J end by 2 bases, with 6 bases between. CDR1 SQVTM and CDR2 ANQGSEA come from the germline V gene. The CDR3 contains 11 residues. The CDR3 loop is CSVPPTDTQYF. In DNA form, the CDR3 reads TGCAGCGTCCCTCCCACAGATACGCAGTATTTT.

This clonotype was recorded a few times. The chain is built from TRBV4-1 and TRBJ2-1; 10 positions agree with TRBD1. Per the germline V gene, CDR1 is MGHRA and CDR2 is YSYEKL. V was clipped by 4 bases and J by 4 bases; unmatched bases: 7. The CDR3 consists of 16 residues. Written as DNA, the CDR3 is TGCGCCAGCAGCCCGACGACAGGGGGCGGTTACAATGAGCAGTTCTTC. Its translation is CASSPTTGGGYNEQFF.

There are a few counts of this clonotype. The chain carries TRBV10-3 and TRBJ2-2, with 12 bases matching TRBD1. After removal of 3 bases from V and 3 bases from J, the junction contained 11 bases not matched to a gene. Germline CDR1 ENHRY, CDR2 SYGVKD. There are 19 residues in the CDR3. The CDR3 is CAISDRTRDRGPDTGELFF. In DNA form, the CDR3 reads TGTGCCATCAGTGACCGAACCCGGGACAGGGGGCCAGACACCGGGGAGCTGTTTTTT.

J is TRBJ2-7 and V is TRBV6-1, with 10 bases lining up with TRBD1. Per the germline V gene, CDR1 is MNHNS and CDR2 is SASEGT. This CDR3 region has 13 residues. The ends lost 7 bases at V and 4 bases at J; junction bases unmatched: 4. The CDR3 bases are TGTGCCAGCATCGGGACAGGGGAATACGAGCAGTACTTC. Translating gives CASIGTGEYEQYF.

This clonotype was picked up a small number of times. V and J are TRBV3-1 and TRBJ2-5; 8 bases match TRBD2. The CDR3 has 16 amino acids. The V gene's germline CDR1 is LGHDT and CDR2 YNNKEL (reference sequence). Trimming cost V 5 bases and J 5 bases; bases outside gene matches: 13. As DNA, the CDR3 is TGTGCCAGCAGCTCGATCGGGGGGGCCTTTGACGAGACCCAGTACTTC. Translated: CASSSIGGAFDETQYF.

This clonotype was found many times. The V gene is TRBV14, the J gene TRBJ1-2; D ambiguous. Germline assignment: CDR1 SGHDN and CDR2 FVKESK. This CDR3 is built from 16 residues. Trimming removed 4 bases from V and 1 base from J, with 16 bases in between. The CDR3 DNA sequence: TGTGCCAGCAGCCCGATTGGACGGCTGAATAACTATGGCTACACCTTC. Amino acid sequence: CASSPIGRLNNYGYTF.

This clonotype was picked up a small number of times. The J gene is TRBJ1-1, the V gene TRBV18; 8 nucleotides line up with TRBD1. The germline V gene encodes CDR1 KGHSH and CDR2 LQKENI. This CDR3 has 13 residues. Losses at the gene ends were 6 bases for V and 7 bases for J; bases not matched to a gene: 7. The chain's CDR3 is CASSSGQVLEAFF. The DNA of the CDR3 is TGTGCCAGCTCTTCGGGACAGGTGCTTGAAGCTTTCTTT. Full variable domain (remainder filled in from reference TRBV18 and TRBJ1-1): NAGVMQNPRHLVRRRGQEARLRCSPMKGHSHVYWYRQLPEEGLKFMVYLQKENIIDESGMPKERFSAEFPKEGPSILRIQQVVRGDSAAYFCASSSGQVLEAFFGQGTRLTVV.

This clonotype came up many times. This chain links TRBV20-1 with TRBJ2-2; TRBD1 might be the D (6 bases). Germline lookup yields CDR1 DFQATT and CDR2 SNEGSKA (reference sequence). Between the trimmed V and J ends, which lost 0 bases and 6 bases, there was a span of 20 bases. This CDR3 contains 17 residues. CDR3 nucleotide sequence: TGCAGTGCTAGAGATACATTTACAGGGAATGCGGCCGGGGAGCTGTTTTTT. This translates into CSARDTFTGNAAGELFF.

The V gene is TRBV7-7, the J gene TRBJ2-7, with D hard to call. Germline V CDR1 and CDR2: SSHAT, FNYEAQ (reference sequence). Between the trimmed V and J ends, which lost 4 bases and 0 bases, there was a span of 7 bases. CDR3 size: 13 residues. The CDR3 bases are TGTGCCAGCAGCTGGAGCGACTCCTACGAGCAGTACTTC. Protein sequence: CASSWSDSYEQYF.

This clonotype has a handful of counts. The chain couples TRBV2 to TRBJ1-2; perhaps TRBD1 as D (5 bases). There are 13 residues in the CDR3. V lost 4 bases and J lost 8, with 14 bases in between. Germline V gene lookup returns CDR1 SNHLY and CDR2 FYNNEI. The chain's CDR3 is CASSVQGSRGYTF. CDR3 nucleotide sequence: TGTGCCAGCAGTGTGCAGGGTAGCAGAGGCTACACCTTC.

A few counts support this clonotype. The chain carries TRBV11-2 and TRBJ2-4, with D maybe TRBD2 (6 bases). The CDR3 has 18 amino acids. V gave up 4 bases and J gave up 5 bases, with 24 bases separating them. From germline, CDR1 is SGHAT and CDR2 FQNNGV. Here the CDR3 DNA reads TGTGCCAGCAGCTGGGGACTCCTCCTTCATAATAAACAAAACATTCAGTACTTC. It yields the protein CASSWGLLLHNKQNIQYF. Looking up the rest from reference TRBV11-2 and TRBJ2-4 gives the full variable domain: EAGVAQSPRYKIIEKRQSVAFWCNPISGHATLYWYQQILGQGPKLLIQFQNNGVVDDSQLPKDRFSAERLKGVDSTLKIQPAKLEDSAVYLCASSWGLLLHNKQNIQYFGAGTRLSVL.

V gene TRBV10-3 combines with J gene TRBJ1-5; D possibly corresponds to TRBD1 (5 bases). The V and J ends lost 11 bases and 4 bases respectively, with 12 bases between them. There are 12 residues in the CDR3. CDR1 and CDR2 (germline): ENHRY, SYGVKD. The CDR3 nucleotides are TGTGCCGTAAGGGGCAGTAATCAGCCCCAGCATTTT. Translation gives CAVRGSNQPQHF.